Below, 16 T cell receptor beta chains from the same sample are listed, as sequenced in a study of cytomegalovirus exposure and HLA in healthy donors. The PCR was carried out with 60 Vbeta primers and 13 Jbeta primers. The table came from immunoSEQ multiplex PCR; TCRdb's copy has only in-frame clones and leaves some out. Among some 170,000 clones listed, roughly 77% were seen once. What was sequenced was PBMCs. The receptors come from a man aged 25-45 years in good health and CMV-seropositive.

The chain links TRBV6-6 to TRBJ2-1; TRBD1 aligns across 11 bases. The germline gives CDR1 MNHNY, CDR2 SVGAGI (reference sequence). The trim removed 2 bases at V and 6 bases at J, leaving 6 bases unmatched. This CDR3 is built from 16 residues. In DNA form, the CDR3 reads TGTGCCAGCAGTTACGGGGGGACAGGGGGGGGCAATGAGCAGTTCTTC. Its translation: CASSYGGTGGGNEQFF.

The table lists this clone with a count of one. This chain links TRBV18 with TRBJ2-5, with 7 positions matching TRBD1. V dropped 3 bases and J dropped 0; count of bases not matched to a gene: 4. This CDR3 spans 15 amino acids. Germline V gene data show CDR1 as KGHSH and CDR2 as LQKENI. The CDR3 nucleotides read TGTGCCAGCTCACCTGAGGGACAGAACCAAGAGACCCAGTACTTC. Amino acids: CASSPEGQNQETQYF.

The chain combines TRBV6-5 with TRBJ1-1; D is unresolved. Trimming pared 0 bases from V and 1 base from J, leaving 9 bases between. The CDR3 is 15 residues long. Germline CDR1 reads MNHEY; CDR2 reads SVGAGI. CDR3 protein: CASSYSMFGNTEAFF. CDR3 bases: TGTGCCAGCAGTTACTCTATGTTCGGGAACACTGAAGCTTTCTTT.

V is TRBV6-5 and J is TRBJ1-6; D not resolved. V lost 2 bases and J 2 bases, leaving 4 bases between the germline ends. The CDR3 consists of 14 residues. In germline, CDR1 is MNHEY, CDR2 SVGAGI. CDR3 bases: TGTGCCAGCAGTTACGGGCCCTATAATTCACCCCTCCACTTT. Translated: CASSYGPYNSPLHF.

Comments on this clone: No conserved phenylalanine or tryptophan ends this CDR3, so it is likely a read error. This rearrangement joins TRBV6-1 to TRBJ2-3; D is perhaps TRBD1 (5 bases). Trimming removed 7 bases from V and 1 base from J, with 12 bases in between. The germline V gene has CDR1 MNHNS and CDR2 SASEGT. The CDR3 consists of 14 residues. CDR3 DNA sequence: TGTGCCAGCATCACCAGGGTCGGCACAGATACGCAGTATTCT. Protein: CASITRVGTDTQYS.

The genes are TRBV7-3 and TRBJ2-1, with D tentatively TRBD2 (5 bases). Germline CDR1 is SGHTA and CDR2 is FQGTGA. The germline V and J ends were trimmed by 5 bases and 7 bases, with 12 bases remaining between them. The CDR3 length is 13 residues. The CDR3 nucleotides read TGTGCCAGCAGCCCAGGACTGAATAATGAGCAGTTCTTC. Its protein is CASSPGLNNEQFF.

This chain joins TRBV30 and TRBJ2-3, with a possible D match to TRBD2 (6 bases). The V end was cut by 7 bases, the J end by 4 bases, with 12 bases between. This CDR3 has 12 amino acids. Per the germline V gene, CDR1 is GTSNPN and CDR2 is SVGIG (reference sequence). The DNA for the CDR3 is TGTGCCTACGGGAGAATCTCAGATACGCAGTATTTT. This gives the protein CAYGRISDTQYF.

The V gene is TRBV7-9, the J gene TRBJ2-7; no definite D call. Germline CDR1 and CDR2: SEHNR and FQNEAQ (reference sequence). V gave up 2 bases and J gave up 0 bases, with 8 bases separating them. The CDR3 spans 14 residues. The DNA for the CDR3 is TGTGCCAGCAGCTTATATCAGCGCTCCTACGAGCAGTACTTC. Protein: CASSLYQRSYEQYF.

The genes are TRBV5-6 and TRBJ2-5, with 7 nucleotides matching TRBD1. This CDR3 comprises 14 residues. Trimming removed 4 bases from V and 4 bases from J; junction bases left unmatched: 7. Looked up from germline, CDR1 is SGHDT and CDR2 is YYEEEE. This chain's CDR3 is CASSIQGSGETQYF. In DNA form, the CDR3 reads TGTGCCAGCAGCATACAGGGGTCGGGAGAGACCCAGTACTTC.

The chain joins TRBV6-1 to TRBJ2-7, with TRBD1 identical over 9 bases. The CDR3 has 14 residues. Looked up from germline, CDR1 is MNHNS and CDR2 is SASEGT. Trimming took 6 bases from V and 5 from J; bases not matched to a gene: 8. The DNA of the CDR3 is TGTGCCAGCAGATCCGGGACAGGGCATGACGAGCAGTACTTC. Translation: CASRSGTGHDEQYF.

The V call is TRBV4-3, the J call TRBJ2-1; the D gene is possibly TRBD2 (5 bases). V lost 0 bases to trimming and J lost 3 bases, with 12 bases between them. This CDR3 spans 16 amino acids. Germline V CDR1 and CDR2: LGHNA, YSLEER. The CDR3 DNA follows: TGCGCCAGCAGCCAAGATTGGGCCGGACTCTACAATGAGCAGTTCTTC. Protein product: CASSQDWAGLYNEQFF.

The chain combines TRBV10-2 with TRBJ1-5, with TRBD1 identical over 7 bases. The CDR3 extends over 14 amino acids. With V trimmed by 6 bases and J by 8 bases, 10 bases remained unmatched. Germline assignment: CDR1 WSHSY and CDR2 SAAADI. The CDR3 nucleotides read TGCGCCAGCAGCTCCACAGGGGTGGCTGAGCCCCAGCATTTT. It encodes CASSSTGVAEPQHF.

V usage is TRBV7-2 and J usage is TRBJ2-7; 12 bases map to TRBD2. The CDR3 consists of 15 residues. The V gene's germline CDR1 is SGHTA and CDR2 FQGNSA. Trimming at V came to 6 bases and at J to 4 bases, leaving 7 bases not matched to a gene. The CDR3 spells CASSLGLAGPYEQYF. CDR3 nucleotide sequence: TGTGCCAGCAGTTTGGGACTAGCGGGTCCATACGAGCAGTACTTC.

This clone was seen a handful of times. The chain employs TRBV6-6 and TRBJ1-5; D is perhaps TRBD1 (6 bases). CDR1 is MNHNY and CDR2 is SVGAGI in the germline V gene (reference sequence). The CDR3 extends over 13 amino acids. Trimming left V 5 bases short and J 5 bases short, with 10 bases between. CDR3 in DNA: TGTGCCAGCAGTCCGGGACAAGATCAGCCCCAGCATTTT. This codes for CASSPGQDQPQHF.

The genes are TRBV4-1 and TRBJ2-5; the match to TRBD1 covers 7 bases. Germline values: CDR1 MGHRA, CDR2 YSYEKL. The CDR3 runs to 17 residues. V lost 1 base, J lost 4 bases, and 12 bases stayed unmatched. The CDR3 spells CASSQVSTGVRGETQYF. CDR3 coding DNA: TGCGCCAGCAGCCAAGTTAGCACAGGGGTTCGAGGAGAGACCCAGTACTTC.

With regard to this clone: Mismatch with germline at one junction end may stem from a read error. The chain couples TRBV7-9 to TRBJ2-5; 7 bases are a match to TRBD2. The germline V gene encodes CDR1 SEHNR and CDR2 FQNEAQ (reference sequence). The CDR3 spans 15 residues. The CDR3 DNA sequence: TGTGCCAGCAGCCTAGCGGTGGGCAGTCAAGAGACCCAGTACTTC. It specifies CASSLAVGSQETQYF.